Below, one T cell receptor beta chain is given with its context. The antigen is undetermined. V was pared by 3 bases and J by 2 bases, with 5 bases between. The CDR3 consists of 11 residues. Looked up from germline, CDR1 is DFQATT and CDR2 is SNEGSKA (reference sequence). This sample is part of a study of cytotoxic CD8 clonotypes in ibrutinib-treated CLL. General observations from the study: Sampling time points were not equivalent between sustained-remission and progressing patients.

Clones were sequenced by immunoSEQ multiplex PCR, and TCRdb holds only the in-frame ones, with some missing. The table shows approximately 150,000 clones, with around 80% occurring only once. The input for sequencing was PBMCs, taken after 24 months of ibrutinib treatment. The V call is TRBV20-1, the J call TRBJ2-7; D unclear. This clonotype was sampled from a human donor with chronic lymphocytic leukemia. The CDR3 DNA follows: TGCAGTGCTAGTGGGGCCTACGAGCAGTACTTC. Protein product: CSASGAYEQYF.